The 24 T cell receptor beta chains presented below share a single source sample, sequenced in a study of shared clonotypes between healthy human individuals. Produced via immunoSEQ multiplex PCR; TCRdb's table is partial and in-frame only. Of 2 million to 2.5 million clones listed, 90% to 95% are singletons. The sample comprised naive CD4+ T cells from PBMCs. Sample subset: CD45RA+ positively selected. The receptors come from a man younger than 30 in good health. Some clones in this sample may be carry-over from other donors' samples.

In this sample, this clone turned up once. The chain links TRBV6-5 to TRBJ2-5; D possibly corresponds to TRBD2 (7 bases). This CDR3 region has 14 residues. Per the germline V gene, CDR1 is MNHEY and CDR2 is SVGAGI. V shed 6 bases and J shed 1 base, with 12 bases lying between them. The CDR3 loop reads CASSPRGAQETQYF. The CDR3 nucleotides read TGTGCCAGCAGCCCCCGGGGGGCCCAAGAGACCCAGTACTTC.

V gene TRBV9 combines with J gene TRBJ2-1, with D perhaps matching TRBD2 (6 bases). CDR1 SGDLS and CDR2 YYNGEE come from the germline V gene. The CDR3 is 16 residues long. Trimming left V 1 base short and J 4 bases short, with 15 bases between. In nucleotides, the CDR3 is TGTGCCAGCAGCGTAACCGGGACTCTTGGATACAATGAGCAGTTCTTC. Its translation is CASSVTGTLGYNEQFF.

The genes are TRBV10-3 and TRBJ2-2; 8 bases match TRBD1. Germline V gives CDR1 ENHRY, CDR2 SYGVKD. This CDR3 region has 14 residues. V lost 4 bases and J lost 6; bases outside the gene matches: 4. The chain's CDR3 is CAISADRAPGELFF. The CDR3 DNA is TGTGCCATCAGTGCGGACAGGGCCCCCGGGGAGCTGTTTTTT.

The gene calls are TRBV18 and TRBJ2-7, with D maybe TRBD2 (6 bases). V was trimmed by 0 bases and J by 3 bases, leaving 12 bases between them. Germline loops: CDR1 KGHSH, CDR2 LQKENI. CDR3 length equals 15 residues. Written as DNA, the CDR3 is TGTGCCAGCTCACCACCTACAGGAGGGGTCTACGAGCAGTACTTC. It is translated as CASSPPTGGVYEQYF. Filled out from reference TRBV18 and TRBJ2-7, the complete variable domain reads NAGVMQNPRHLVRRRGQEARLRCSPMKGHSHVYWYRQLPEEGLKFMVYLQKENIIDESGMPKERFSAEFPKEGPSILRIQQVVRGDSAAYFCASSPPTGGVYEQYFGPGTRLTVT.

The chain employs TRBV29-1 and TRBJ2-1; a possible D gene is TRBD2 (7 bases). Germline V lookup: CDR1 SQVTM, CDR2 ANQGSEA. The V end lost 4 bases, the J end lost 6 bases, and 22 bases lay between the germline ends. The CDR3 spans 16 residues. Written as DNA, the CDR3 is TGCAGCGTTGGCCACTACGGGGGGCGTAAGGCCAATGAGCAGTTCTTC. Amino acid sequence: CSVGHYGGRKANEQFF.

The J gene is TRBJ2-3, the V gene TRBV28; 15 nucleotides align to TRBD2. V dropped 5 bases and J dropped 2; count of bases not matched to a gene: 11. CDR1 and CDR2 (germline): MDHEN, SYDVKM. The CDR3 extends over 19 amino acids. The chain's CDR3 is CASSTRTGTSGRLTDTQYF. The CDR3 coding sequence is TGTGCCAGCAGTACACGTACCGGGACTAGCGGGAGGCTCACAGATACGCAGTATTTT.

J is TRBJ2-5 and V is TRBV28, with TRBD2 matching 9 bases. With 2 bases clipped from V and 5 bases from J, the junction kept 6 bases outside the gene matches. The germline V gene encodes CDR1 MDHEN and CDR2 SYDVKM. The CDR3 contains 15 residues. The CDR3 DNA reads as TGTGCCAGCAGTTTAGAGCTAGCGGGATGGGAGACCCAGTACTTC. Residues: CASSLELAGWETQYF.

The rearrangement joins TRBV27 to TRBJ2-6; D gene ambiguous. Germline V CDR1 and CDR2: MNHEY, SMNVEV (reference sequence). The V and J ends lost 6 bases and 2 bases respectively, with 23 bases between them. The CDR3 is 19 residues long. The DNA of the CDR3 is TGTGCCAGCAGACCCCCGTTAACAGCGCATCCTCCTGGGGCCAACGTCCTGACTTTC. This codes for CASRPPLTAHPPGANVLTF.

The CDR3 DNA follows: TGTGCCAGCAGTGAAGGTTTGTACAGAAATAGCAATCAGCCCCAGCATTTT. Residues: CASSEGLYRNSNQPQHF. The chain carries TRBV6-1 and TRBJ1-5; D remains unclear. Germline loops: CDR1 MNHNS, CDR2 SASEGT. This CDR3 has 17 amino acids. V was trimmed by 1 base and J by 0 bases, leaving 13 bases between them.

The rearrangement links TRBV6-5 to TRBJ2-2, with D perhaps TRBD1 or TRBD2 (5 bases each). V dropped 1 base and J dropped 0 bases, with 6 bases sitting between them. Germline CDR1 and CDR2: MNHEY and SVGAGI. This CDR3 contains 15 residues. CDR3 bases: TGTGCCAGCAGTTACTGGGGGACGAACACCGGGGAGCTGTTTTTT. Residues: CASSYWGTNTGELFF.

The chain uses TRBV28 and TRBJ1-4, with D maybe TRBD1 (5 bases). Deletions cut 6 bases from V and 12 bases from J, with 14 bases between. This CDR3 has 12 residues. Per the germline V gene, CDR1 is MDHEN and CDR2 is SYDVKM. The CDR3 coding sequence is TGTGCCAGCAGCCAACAGGAATCCCAACTGTTTTTT. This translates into CASSQQESQLFF.

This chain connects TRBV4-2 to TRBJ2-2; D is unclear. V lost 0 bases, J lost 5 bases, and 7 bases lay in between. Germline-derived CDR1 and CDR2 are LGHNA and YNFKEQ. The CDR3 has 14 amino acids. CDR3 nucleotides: TGTGCCAGCAGCCAAGATCTTGGGACCGGGGAGCTGTTTTTT. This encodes CASSQDLGTGELFF.

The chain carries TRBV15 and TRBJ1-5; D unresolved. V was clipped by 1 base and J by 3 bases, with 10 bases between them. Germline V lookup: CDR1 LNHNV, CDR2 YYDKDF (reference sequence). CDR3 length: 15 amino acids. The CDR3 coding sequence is TGTGCCACCAGCAGAGTCCTCGGAAACAATCAGCCCCAGCATTTT. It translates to CATSRVLGNNQPQHF.

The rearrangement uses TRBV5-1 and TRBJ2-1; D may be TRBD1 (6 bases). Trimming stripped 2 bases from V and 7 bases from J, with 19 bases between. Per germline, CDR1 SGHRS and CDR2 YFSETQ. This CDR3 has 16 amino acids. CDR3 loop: CASSFPRQAGLNEQFF. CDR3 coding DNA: TGCGCCAGCAGCTTCCCTCGACAGGCCGGGTTGAATGAGCAGTTCTTC.

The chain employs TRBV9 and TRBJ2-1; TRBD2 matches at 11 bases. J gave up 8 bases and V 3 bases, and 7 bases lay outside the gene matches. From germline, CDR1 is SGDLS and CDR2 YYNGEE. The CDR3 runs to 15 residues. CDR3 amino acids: CASSATSGIGDEQFF. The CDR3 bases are TGTGCCAGCAGCGCGACTAGCGGGATAGGGGATGAGCAGTTCTTC.

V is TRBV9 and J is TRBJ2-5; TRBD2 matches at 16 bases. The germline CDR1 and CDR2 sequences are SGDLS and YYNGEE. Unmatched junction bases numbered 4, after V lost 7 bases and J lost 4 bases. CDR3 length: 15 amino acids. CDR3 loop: CASGGTSGRAETQYF. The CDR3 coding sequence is TGTGCCAGCGGAGGGACTAGCGGGAGGGCAGAGACCCAGTACTTC.

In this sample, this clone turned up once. CDR3 DNA sequence: TGCGCCAGCAGCCAAGCAGGGACAGGGGACACAGATACGCAGTATTTT. Translation: CASSQAGTGDTDTQYF. The chain couples TRBV4-1 to TRBJ2-3; TRBD1 agrees at 10 bases. CDR1 is MGHRA and CDR2 is YSYEKL in the germline V gene. V lost 1 base to trimming and J lost 2 bases; unmatched junction nucleotides: 3. The CDR3 runs to 16 residues.

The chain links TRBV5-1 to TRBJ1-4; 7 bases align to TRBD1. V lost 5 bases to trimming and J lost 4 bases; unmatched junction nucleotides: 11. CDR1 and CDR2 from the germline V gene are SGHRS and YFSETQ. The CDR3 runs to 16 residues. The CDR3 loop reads CASSSGRGDSNEKLFF. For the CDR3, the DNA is TGCGCCAGCAGTTCGGGACGAGGGGACAGTAATGAAAAACTGTTTTTT.

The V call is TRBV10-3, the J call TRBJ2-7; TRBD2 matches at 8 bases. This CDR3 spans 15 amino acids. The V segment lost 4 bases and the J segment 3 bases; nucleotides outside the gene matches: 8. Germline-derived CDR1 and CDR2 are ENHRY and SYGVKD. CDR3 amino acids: CAISGGSGGLYEQYF. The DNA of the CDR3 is TGTGCCATCAGTGGGGGCAGCGGGGGTCTCTACGAGCAGTACTTC.

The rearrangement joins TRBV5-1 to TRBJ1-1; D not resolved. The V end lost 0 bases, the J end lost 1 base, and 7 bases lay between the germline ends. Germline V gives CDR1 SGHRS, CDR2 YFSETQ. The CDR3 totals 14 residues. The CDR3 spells CASSLDVRNTEAFF. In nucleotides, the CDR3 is TGCGCCAGCAGCTTGGATGTCAGGAACACTGAAGCTTTCTTT.

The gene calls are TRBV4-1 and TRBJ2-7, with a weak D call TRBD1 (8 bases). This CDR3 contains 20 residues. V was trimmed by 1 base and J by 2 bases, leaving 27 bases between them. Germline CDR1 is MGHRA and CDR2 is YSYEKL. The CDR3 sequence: CASSQVYRGFGTSETYEQYF. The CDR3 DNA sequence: TGCGCCAGCAGCCAAGTTTACAGGGGGTTTGGTACTAGCGAGACCTACGAGCAGTACTTC.

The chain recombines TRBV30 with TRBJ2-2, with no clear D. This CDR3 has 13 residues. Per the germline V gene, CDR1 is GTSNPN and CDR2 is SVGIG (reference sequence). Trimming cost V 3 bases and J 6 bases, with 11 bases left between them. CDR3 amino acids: CAWRFYLPGELFF. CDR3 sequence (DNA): TGTGCCTGGAGATTTTATCTTCCCGGGGAGCTGTTTTTT.

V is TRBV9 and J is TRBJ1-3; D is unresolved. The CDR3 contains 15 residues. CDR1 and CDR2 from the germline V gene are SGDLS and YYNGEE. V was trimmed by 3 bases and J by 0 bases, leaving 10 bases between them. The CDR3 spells CASSALAGSGNTIYF. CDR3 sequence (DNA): TGTGCCAGCAGCGCCCTTGCGGGCTCTGGAAACACCATATATTTT.

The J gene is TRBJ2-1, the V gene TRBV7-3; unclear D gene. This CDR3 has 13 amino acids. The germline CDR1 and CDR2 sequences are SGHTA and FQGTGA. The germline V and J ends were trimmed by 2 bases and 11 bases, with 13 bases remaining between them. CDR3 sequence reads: CASSLYSNLKQFF. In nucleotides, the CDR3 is TGTGCCAGCAGCTTATACAGCAACTTAAAGCAGTTCTTC.